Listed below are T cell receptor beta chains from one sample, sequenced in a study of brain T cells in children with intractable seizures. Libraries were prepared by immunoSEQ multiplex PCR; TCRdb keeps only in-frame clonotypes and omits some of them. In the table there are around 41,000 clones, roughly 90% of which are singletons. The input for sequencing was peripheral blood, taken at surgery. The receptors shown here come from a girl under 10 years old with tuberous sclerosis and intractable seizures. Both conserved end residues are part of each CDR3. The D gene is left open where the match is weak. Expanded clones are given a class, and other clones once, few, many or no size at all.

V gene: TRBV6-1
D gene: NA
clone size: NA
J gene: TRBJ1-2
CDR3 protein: CASSEVSGHYGYTF
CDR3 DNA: TGTGCCAGCAGTGAAGTGAGCGGACACTATGGCTACACCTTC

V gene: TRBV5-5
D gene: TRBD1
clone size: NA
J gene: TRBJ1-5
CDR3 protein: CASSPRTGGSGNQPQHF
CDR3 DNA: TGTGCCAGCAGCCCCCGGACAGGGGGCTCGGGCAATCAGCCCCAGCATTTT

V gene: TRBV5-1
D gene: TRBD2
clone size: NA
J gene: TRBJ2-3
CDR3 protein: CASSRTSGVSTDTQYF
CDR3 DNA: TGCGCCAGCAGCCGGACTAGCGGGGTTAGCACAGATACGCAGTATTTT

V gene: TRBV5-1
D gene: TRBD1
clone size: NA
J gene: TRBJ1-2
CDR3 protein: CASSLGPQGATGYGYTF
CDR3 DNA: TGCGCCAGCAGCTTGGGACCCCAGGGGGCGACGGGCTATGGCTACACCTTC

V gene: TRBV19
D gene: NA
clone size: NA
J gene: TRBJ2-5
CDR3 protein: CASKSRDSQETQYF
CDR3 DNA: TGTGCCAGTAAATCCCGGGACTCGCAAGAGACCCAGTACTTC

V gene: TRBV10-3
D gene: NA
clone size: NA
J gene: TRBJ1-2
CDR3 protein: CAISEGNGYTF
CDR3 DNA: TGTGCCATCAGTGAGGGGAATGGCTACACCTTC

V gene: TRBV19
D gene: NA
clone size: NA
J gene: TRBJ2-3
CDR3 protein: CASKPGATDTQYF
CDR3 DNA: TGTGCCAGTAAGCCGGGGGCCACAGATACGCAGTATTTT

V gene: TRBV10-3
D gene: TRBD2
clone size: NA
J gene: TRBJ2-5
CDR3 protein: CAISRGGGETQYF
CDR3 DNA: TGTGCCATCTCGCGGGGGGGCGGAGAGACCCAGTACTTC

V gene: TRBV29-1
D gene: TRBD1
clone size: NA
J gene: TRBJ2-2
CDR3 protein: CSVGQAAGELFF
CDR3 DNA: TGCAGCGTCGGACAGGCAGCCGGGGAGCTGTTTTTT

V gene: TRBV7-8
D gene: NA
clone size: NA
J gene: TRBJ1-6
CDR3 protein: CASSLARVRDSPLHF
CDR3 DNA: TGTGCCAGCAGCTTAGCGAGGGTCAGGGATTCACCCCTCCACTTT

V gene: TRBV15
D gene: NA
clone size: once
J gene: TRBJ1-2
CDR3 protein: CATAAIYGYTF
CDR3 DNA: TGTGCCACCGCAGCCATCTATGGCTACACCTTC

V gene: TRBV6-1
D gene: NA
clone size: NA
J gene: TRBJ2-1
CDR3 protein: CASSDRRGLEFF
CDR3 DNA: TGTGCCAGCAGTGATCGCCGGGGGCTGGAGTTCTTC

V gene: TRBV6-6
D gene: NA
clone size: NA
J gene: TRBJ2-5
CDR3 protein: CASSLDGVLYQETQYF
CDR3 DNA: TGTGCCAGCAGCCTAGACGGGGTTCTGTACCAAGAGACCCAGTACTTC

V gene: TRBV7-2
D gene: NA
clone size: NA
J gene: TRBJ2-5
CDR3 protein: CASSFQLPTLQETQYF
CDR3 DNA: TGTGCCAGCAGCTTTCAGCTGCCGACACTACAAGAGACCCAGTACTTC

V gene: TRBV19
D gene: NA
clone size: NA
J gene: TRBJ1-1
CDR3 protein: CASSPQDGLNTEAFF
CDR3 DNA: TGTGCCAGTAGTCCTCAGGACGGATTGAACACTGAAGCTTTCTTT

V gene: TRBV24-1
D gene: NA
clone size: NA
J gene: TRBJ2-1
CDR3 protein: CATSDLTHRTVSEQFF
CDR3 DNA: TGTGCCACCAGTGATTTAACCCATCGGACCGTGTCCGAGCAGTTCTTC

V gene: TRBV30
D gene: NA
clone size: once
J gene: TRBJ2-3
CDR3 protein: CAWAPGVADTQYF
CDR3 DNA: TGTGCCTGGGCGCCGGGGGTGGCAGATACGCAGTATTTT

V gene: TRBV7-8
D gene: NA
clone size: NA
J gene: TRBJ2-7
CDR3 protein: CASSVTRDSSPEQYF
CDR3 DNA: TGTGCCAGCAGCGTTACCCGGGACTCCTCCCCCGAGCAGTACTTC

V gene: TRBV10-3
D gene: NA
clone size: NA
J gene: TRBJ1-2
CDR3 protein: CATADHREKWRGNYGYTF
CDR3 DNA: TGTGCCACCGCGGACCACAGGGAGAAGTGGAGGGGGAACTATGGCTACACCTTC

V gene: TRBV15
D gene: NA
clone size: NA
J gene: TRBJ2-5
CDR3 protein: CATSRDRSRGETQYF
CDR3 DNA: TGTGCCACCAGCAGAGACCGCTCCAGGGGAGAGACCCAGTACTTC

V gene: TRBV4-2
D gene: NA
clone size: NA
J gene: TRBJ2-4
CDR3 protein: CASSSGLAKNIQYF
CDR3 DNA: TGTGCCAGCAGTAGTGGACTAGCCAAAAACATTCAGTACTTC

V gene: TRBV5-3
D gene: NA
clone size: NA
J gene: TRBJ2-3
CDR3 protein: CARPAPPPQGFADTQYF
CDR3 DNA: TGTGCCAGACCTGCACCCCCCCCACAGGGATTCGCAGATACGCAGTATTTT

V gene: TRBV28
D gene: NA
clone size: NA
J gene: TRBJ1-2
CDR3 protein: CASTLADRANYGYTF
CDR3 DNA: TGTGCCAGCACTCTCGCGGACAGAGCTAACTATGGCTACACCTTC

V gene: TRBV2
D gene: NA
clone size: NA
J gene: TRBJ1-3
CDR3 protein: CASSVTDPGNTIYF
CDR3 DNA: TGTGCCAGCAGTGTTACAGACCCTGGAAACACCATATATTTT

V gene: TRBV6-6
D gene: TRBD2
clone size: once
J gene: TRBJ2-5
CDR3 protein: CASSPELGLGVIETQYF
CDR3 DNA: TGTGCCAGCAGTCCTGAACTGGGACTAGGGGTAATAGAGACCCAGTACTTC

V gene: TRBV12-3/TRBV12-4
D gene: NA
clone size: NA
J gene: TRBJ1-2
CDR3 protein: CASRSPDQGGYTF
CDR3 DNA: TGTGCCAGCAGGAGTCCGGATCAGGGTGGCTACACCTTC

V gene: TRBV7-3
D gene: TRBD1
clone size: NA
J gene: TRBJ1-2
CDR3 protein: CASSFAGTGFYGYTF
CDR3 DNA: TGTGCCAGCAGCTTTGCCGGGACAGGGTTCTATGGCTACACCTTC

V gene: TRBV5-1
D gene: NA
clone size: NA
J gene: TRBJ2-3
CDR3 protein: CASSLGSTDTQYF
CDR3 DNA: TGCGCCAGCAGCTTGGGCAGCACAGATACGCAGTATTTT

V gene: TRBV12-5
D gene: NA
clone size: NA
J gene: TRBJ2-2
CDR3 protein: CASALRGDGELFF
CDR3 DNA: TGTGCTAGTGCCCTGCGGGGCGACGGGGAGCTGTTTTTT

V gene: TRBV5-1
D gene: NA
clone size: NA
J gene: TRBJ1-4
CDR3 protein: CASRFRETSEKLFF
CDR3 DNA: TGCGCCAGCAGGTTCCGGGAAACAAGTGAAAAACTGTTTTTT